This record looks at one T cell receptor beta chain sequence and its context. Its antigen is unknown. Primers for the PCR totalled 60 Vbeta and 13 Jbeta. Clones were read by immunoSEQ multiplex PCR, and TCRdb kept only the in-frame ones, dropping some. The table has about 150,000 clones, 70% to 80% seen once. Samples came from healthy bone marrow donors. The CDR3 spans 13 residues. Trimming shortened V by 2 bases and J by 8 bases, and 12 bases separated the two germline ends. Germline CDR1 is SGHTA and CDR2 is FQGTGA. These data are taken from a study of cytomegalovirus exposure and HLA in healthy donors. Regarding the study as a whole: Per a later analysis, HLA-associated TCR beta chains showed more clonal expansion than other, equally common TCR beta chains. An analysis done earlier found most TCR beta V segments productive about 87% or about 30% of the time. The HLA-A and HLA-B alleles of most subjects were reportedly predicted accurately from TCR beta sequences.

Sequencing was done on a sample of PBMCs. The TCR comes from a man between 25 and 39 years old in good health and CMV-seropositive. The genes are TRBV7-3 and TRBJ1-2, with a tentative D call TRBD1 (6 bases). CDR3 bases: TGTGCCAGCAGCTTAGGGGCAGGGGTAGGCTACACCTTC. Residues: CASSLGAGVGYTF.